The rows below give T cell receptor beta chains drawn from one sample of a study of radiotherapy plus CTLA-4 blockade in lung cancer. The table came from immunoSEQ multiplex PCR; TCRdb's copy has only in-frame clones and leaves some out. The sample holds roughly 59,000 clones, approximately 67% seen once. The sequencing used peripheral blood, collected from a patient treated with radiotherapy plus ipilimumab. These receptors originate from a human donor with non-small cell lung cancer whose response to radiotherapy plus ipilimumab could not be evaluated. The CDR3 runs from the conserved cysteine through the conserved F or W. A D gene is named only where the DNA matches it firmly. Part of the rows lack a size; the others show once, few, many or a class for expanded clones.

j_call clone_size d_call v_call cdr3_aa cdr3_nt
TRBJ1-6 NA NA TRBV18 CASSSRGGAYNSPLHF TGTGCCAGCTCGTCCCGCGGGGGCGCCTATAATTCACCCCTCCACTTT
TRBJ1-6 many TRBD1 TRBV10-1 CASSMTGKVYNSPLHF TGCGCCAGCAGCATGACAGGGAAAGTTTATAATTCACCCCTCCACTTT
TRBJ2-7 NA TRBD2 TRBV7-3 CASSLQKMTSLKPYEQYF TGTGCCAGCAGTCTGCAGAAAATGACTAGCCTCAAACCCTACGAGCAGTACTTC
TRBJ2-7 NA TRBD2 TRBV30 CAWSSGSGIYEQYF TGTGCCTGGAGTTCTGGTAGCGGGATCTACGAGCAGTACTTC
TRBJ1-2 NA NA TRBV25-1 CASSNRANYGYTF TGTGCCAGCAGTAACAGGGCAAACTATGGCTACACCTTC
TRBJ1-2 NA NA TRBV7-3 CASSLSGGQNYGYTF TGTGCCAGCAGCTTATCCGGGGGGCAAAACTATGGCTACACCTTC
TRBJ2-7 NA TRBD2 TRBV19 CATSGLAGGVYEQYF TGTGCCACCTCGGGACTAGCGGGAGGAGTGTACGAGCAGTACTTC
TRBJ2-7 NA TRBD2 TRBV11-2 CASSSTSGGYEQYF TGTGCCAGCAGCTCAACTAGCGGGGGCTACGAGCAGTACTTC
TRBJ1-5 NA NA TRBV19 CASSLDPNLVRPQHF TGTGCCAGTAGCCTCGACCCGAACCTAGTACGCCCCCAGCATTTT
TRBJ2-1 NA NA TRBV16 CASSQSGDTVFF TGTGCCAGCAGCCAATCAGGGGACACAGTGTTCTTC
TRBJ1-2 few NA TRBV19 CASSRGRDGEGYTF TGTGCCAGTAGTCGTGGAAGAGACGGGGAGGGCTACACCTTC
TRBJ2-1 NA NA TRBV7-2 CASSFGGLSYNEQFF TGTGCCAGCAGCTTCGGGGGGCTCTCCTACAATGAGCAGTTCTTC
TRBJ2-5 NA TRBD2 TRBV6-1 CASSAGREGLWETQYF TGTGCCAGCAGTGCAGGGCGGGAGGGCCTTTGGGAGACCCAGTACTTC
TRBJ2-7 NA TRBD2 TRBV19 CASSPPAGEGYEQYF TGTGCCAGTAGTCCCCCAGCGGGAGAAGGTTACGAGCAGTACTTC
TRBJ2-3 NA TRBD2 TRBV5-1 CASSRTSGSETDTQYF TGCGCCAGCAGCAGGACTAGCGGGAGTGAAACAGATACGCAGTATTTT
TRBJ1-1 NA TRBD1 TRBV5-8 CASSVRGTTEAFF TGTGCCAGCAGCGTCAGGGGGACGACTGAAGCTTTCTTT
TRBJ2-7 NA TRBD1 TRBV7-9 CASSPYGTGVDEQYF TGTGCCAGCAGCCCTTACGGGACAGGGGTAGACGAGCAGTACTTC
TRBJ2-1 few TRBD2 TRBV5-1 CASRGLAGGHDEQFF TGCGCCAGCAGAGGGCTAGCGGGGGGGCACGATGAGCAGTTCTTC
TRBJ2-1 once NA TRBV9 CASSPGGAGINAGEQFF TGTGCCAGCAGCCCCGGAGGGGCAGGGATAAACGCCGGGGAGCAGTTCTTC
TRBJ2-3 few NA TRBV2 CASSEDSYTQYF TGTGCCAGCAGTGAGGACTCTTATACGCAGTATTTT
TRBJ2-1 NA TRBD2 TRBV2 CASSEAVTSGPYNEQFF TGTGCCAGCAGTGAAGCGGTGACTAGCGGGCCCTACAATGAGCAGTTCTTC
TRBJ1-1 NA NA TRBV21-1 CASSTYMDNMNTEAFF TGTGCCAGCAGCACATATATGGACAACATGAACACTGAAGCTTTCTTT
TRBJ2-5 NA TRBD1 TRBV2 CASMDRVETQYF TGTGCCTCTATGGACAGGGTAGAGACCCAGTACTTC
TRBJ1-4 NA NA TRBV5-8 CASSHDPGSRTNEKLFF TGTGCCAGCAGCCATGACCCCGGGTCACGAACTAATGAAAAACTGTTTTTT
TRBJ2-3 NA TRBD2 TRBV13 CASRSLWRAGGDTQYF TGTGCCAGCAGATCCCTTTGGAGGGCCGGGGGGGATACGCAGTATTTT
TRBJ1-5 NA NA TRBV19 CASSTRTGRSGNQPQHF TGTGCCAGTAGTACTCGAACAGGGCGGTCGGGCAATCAGCCCCAGCATTTT